The present entry profiles one T cell receptor beta chain with its context. Its antigen remains unidentified. Base qualities are not at hand, and no much larger clone is one base apart. These data originate in a study of CD8+CD57+ T cells in acquired aplastic anemia (dated by TCRdb to 2017 to 2018). Describing the broader study: On average, sorted CD4+ and CD8+ cells yielded around 3.5 ug of extracted DNA, with a range of about 0.19 to 30 ug. For healthy donor samples, the average read count was around 10 million for CD4+ cells and 11 million to 13 million for CD8+ cells. The investigation overall reported the following: Some 30 CD8+ CDR3 sequences were found to be shared between patients and controls, but these sequences appeared to be highly expressed in patients and within the immunodominant clones of the patients. Patients and healthy controls showed no significant difference in CD8+ Simpson's diversity (P=0.060).

TCR repertoires of sorted CD4+ and CD8+ blood T cells from severe aplastic anemia patients and healthy subjects were deep-sequenced in the study. Ficoll-Paque density gradient centrifugation was used to isolate peripheral blood mononuclear cells. CD4+ and CD8+ T cells were sorted by FACS or magnetic beads before DNA extraction. Profiling of TCR beta VDJ combinations and CDR3 sequences used genomic DNA as the template. An Illumina HiSeq 2000 was used for TCR repertoire sequencing. The authors processed their data as follows. Repertoire assessment relied on Simpson's diversity index, CDR3 size and DJ length profiles, and TRBV/TRBJ rearrangement plots. The most abundant DNA sequence in the deep sequencing data was taken as the immunodominant clone. CDR3 amino acid sequences were screened for sharing across subjects and were compared with published repertoires and the VDJdb database. The public reads were quality trimmed at Q25 with fastp and then assembled into clones with MiXCR by TCRdb, keeping productive beta chains. Rows are unified per CDR3 protein, each entry keeping the most common DNA and genes. The V and J calls were not made by the authors but by TCRdb's processing. This sample gives about 210,000 distinct CDR3 sequences in total; around 63% of them show up just once. Clones ranked in the top ten supply about 29% of the sample.

Sequenced sample: sorted CD4+, CD8+, or CD8+CD57+ T cells (not recorded which) from PBMCs. The receptor was derived from a human donor in good health.

The DNA sequence is given as TGTGCCAGCAGCGCCGCCCCCCCCGGGACAGGGGACTATGGCTACACCTTC. Its protein reads: CASSAAPPGTGDYGYTF. In this chain, TRBV7-3 is recombined with TRBJ1-2; the central 10 bases match TRBD1. From the cysteine through the phenylalanine, the CDR3 covers 17 amino acids. Of the read, only the CDR3 DNA is kept; its 51 bases are in frame from base 1. V has 5 bases trimmed and J has 3 bases trimmed; junction bases matching no gene number 12. From a lookup of the germline V gene, CDR1 and CDR2 are SGHTA and FQGTGA.